The 19 T cell receptor beta chains given below trace back to one sample, sequenced in a study of blood T cell repertoires in COVID-19. The data were produced by immunoSEQ multiplex PCR, yet TCRdb's version contains in-frame clones alone and is incomplete. Counted here are over 110,000 clones, approximately 80% occurring once; the ten biggest clones make up around 3.8%. The sample taken for sequencing was peripheral blood. The source is a man in his 70s who had recovered from COVID-19.

The chain has TRBV7-8 and TRBJ2-7, with a weak D call TRBD2 (5 bases). The CDR3 is made up of 15 amino acids. Trimming took off 1 base at V and 0 bases at J, with 10 bases between the two ends. CDR1 SGHVS and CDR2 FQNEAQ come from the germline V gene. The CDR3 loop reads CASSLVVTNSYEQYF. CDR3 coding DNA: TGTGCCAGCAGCTTAGTCGTGACTAACTCCTACGAGCAGTACTTC.

This chain joins TRBV7-9 and TRBJ2-7; TRBD1 agrees at 7 bases. The V segment lost 1 base and the J segment 3 bases; nucleotides outside the gene matches: 3. This CDR3 is 14 amino acids long. The germline CDR1 and CDR2 sequences are SEHNR and FQNEAQ (reference sequence). This chain's CDR3 is CASSLGPGGYEQYF. As DNA, the CDR3 is TGTGCCAGCAGCTTAGGCCCAGGGGGCTACGAGCAGTACTTC.

The chain couples TRBV5-1 to TRBJ1-3; 9 bases match TRBD1. The V gene's germline CDR1 is SGHRS and CDR2 YFSETQ. CDR3 length: 17 residues. J lost 0 bases, V lost 4 bases, and 8 bases had no gene match. As DNA, the CDR3 is TGCGCCAGCAGCAAAACGACAGGGGGAGTCTCTGGAAACACCATATATTTT. Translation: CASSKTTGGVSGNTIYF.

This clone was seen just once. V usage is TRBV6-2 or TRBV6-3 and J usage is TRBJ2-7, with D tentatively TRBD2 (5 bases). The CDR3 contains 15 residues. The germline CDR1 and CDR2 sequences are MNHEY and SVGEGT. V dropped 0 bases and J dropped 4 bases, with 13 bases sitting between them. For the CDR3, the DNA is TGTGCCAGCAGTTACTCGAGGCGGGTGGGATACGAGCAGTACTTC. Translating gives CASSYSRRVGYEQYF.

On this clone: The junction does not match germline at one end; this may be a read error. The chain uses TRBV5-8 and TRBJ2-1; 12 positions match TRBD2. This CDR3 is 19 amino acids long. The germline V gene has CDR1 SGHTS and CDR2 YDEGEE. In DNA, the CDR3 is TGTGCCAGCAGCTTCCCCGGGACTAGCGGGCTCTTCTCCTACAATAAGCAGTTCTTC. Amino acids: CASSFPGTSGLFSYNKQFF. Variable domain in full (rest from reference TRBV5-8 and TRBJ2-1): EAGVTQSPTHLIKTRGQQATLRCSPISGHTSVYWYQQALGLGLQFLLWYDEGEERNRGNFPPRFSGRQFPNYSSELNVNALELEDSALYLCASSFPGTSGLFSYNKQFFGPGTRLTVL.

In its sample, this clone was seen many times. The gene calls are TRBV6-1 and TRBJ2-7, with TRBD2 identical over 10 bases. Germline trimming cut 4 bases from V and 4 bases from J; bases unmatched to any gene: 10. This CDR3 has 16 amino acids. Per the germline V gene, CDR1 is MNHNS and CDR2 is SASEGT. CDR3 region: CASSGSGRAVPYEQYF. The CDR3 region has the DNA TGTGCCAGCAGTGGGAGCGGGAGGGCCGTCCCTTACGAGCAGTACTTC.

This chain connects TRBV18 to TRBJ2-1, with D perhaps matching TRBD1 (6 bases). Trimming left V 5 bases short and J 1 base short, with 15 bases between. This CDR3 has 16 residues. Germline V lookup: CDR1 KGHSH, CDR2 LQKENI. CDR3 nucleotides: TGTGCCAGCTCAATGCAGGGGCTTCTATCCTACAATGAGCAGTTCTTC. Protein sequence: CASSMQGLLSYNEQFF.

The rearrangement uses TRBV6-2 or TRBV6-3 and TRBJ1-2; the D gene is possibly TRBD1 (6 bases). Germline loops: CDR1 MNHEY, CDR2 SVGEGT. V lost 0 bases, J lost 0 bases, and 11 bases lay in between. The CDR3 is 16 amino acids. CDR3 nucleotide sequence: TGTGCCAGCAGTTACTCTTTCCGGACAGCTAACTATGGCTACACCTTC. The encoded protein is CASSYSFRTANYGYTF.

In this sample, this clone turned up once. The genes are TRBV7-2 and TRBJ1-5; a possible D gene is TRBD1 (6 bases). V was shortened by 4 bases and J by 4 bases, with 11 bases between the two germline ends. The germline V gene encodes CDR1 SGHTA and CDR2 FQGNSA. This CDR3 is built from 14 residues. The chain's CDR3 is CASSSLGANQPQHF. CDR3 DNA sequence: TGTGCCAGCAGCTCCCTGGGGGCAAATCAGCCCCAGCATTTT.

The genes are TRBV19 and TRBJ2-3, with TRBD2 matching 7 bases. The CDR3 runs to 17 residues. V trimming: 5 bases; J trimming: 0 bases; junction bases outside the gene matches: 11. Germline lookup yields CDR1 LNHDA and CDR2 SQIVND (reference sequence). The CDR3 spells CASSLPTGTTSTDTQYF. CDR3 DNA: TGTGCCAGTAGTTTACCTACCGGGACTACTAGCACAGATACGCAGTATTTT.

The chain is built from TRBV5-1 and TRBJ2-5; 9 bases align to TRBD2. Germline V lookup: CDR1 SGHRS, CDR2 YFSETQ. The CDR3 has 15 amino acids. J was trimmed by 2 bases and V by 0 bases; bases with no gene match: 2. Written as DNA, the CDR3 is TGCGCCAGCAGCTTGGTTCTAGCGGGGCAAGAGACCCAGTACTTC. Its translation: CASSLVLAGQETQYF.

This clone was counted between two and nine times. This chain's CDR3 is CASSETSGSGPGELFF. The CDR3 region has the DNA TGTGCCAGCAGCGAAACTAGCGGGAGCGGCCCCGGGGAGCTGTTTTTT. The J gene is TRBJ2-2, the V gene TRBV4-2; the match to TRBD2 covers 11 bases. The CDR3 has 16 amino acids. With 5 bases clipped from V and 6 bases from J, the junction kept 8 bases outside the gene matches. Germline V CDR1 and CDR2: LGHNA, YNFKEQ.

The V call is TRBV11-3, the J call TRBJ2-1; 8 bases line up with TRBD1. Trimming took 3 bases from V and 0 from J; bases not matched to a gene: 4. The germline CDR1 and CDR2 sequences are SGHNT and YENEEA. This CDR3 spans 16 amino acids. Here the CDR3 DNA reads TGTGCCAGCAGCTTCTCAGGGGGCAGCTCCTACAATGAGCAGTTCTTC. Protein: CASSFSGGSSYNEQFF. The full variable domain, completed using reference TRBV11-3 and TRBJ2-1, is EAGVVQSPRYKIIEKKQPVAFWCNPISGHNTLYWYLQNLGQGPELLIRYENEEAVDDSQLPKDRFSAERLKGVDSTLKIQPAELGDSAVYLCASSFSGGSSYNEQFFGPGTRLTVL.

This chain connects TRBV5-6 to TRBJ1-2; tentatively, D is TRBD1 (5 bases). Between the trimmed V and J ends, which lost 4 bases and 1 base, there was a span of 8 bases. The CDR3 is 13 residues long. The germline gives CDR1 SGHDT, CDR2 YYEEEE. CDR3 bases: TGTGCCAGCAGCCTGACAGATAACTATGGCTACACCTTC. Residues: CASSLTDNYGYTF.

The CDR3 sequence is CASSILESPAEAFF. CDR3 coding DNA: TGTGCCAGTAGTATTCTTGAGAGTCCTGCTGAAGCTTTCTTT. The chain links TRBV19 to TRBJ1-1, with D unclear. The CDR3 is 14 residues long. The V end was cut by 3 bases, the J end by 6 bases, with 14 bases between. Germline V lookup: CDR1 LNHDA, CDR2 SQIVND (reference sequence).

V is TRBV6-2 or TRBV6-3 and J is TRBJ2-1; the D is unclear. With 0 bases removed from V and 0 bases from J, the gap between germline ends came to 9 bases. CDR3 length equals 16 residues. Germline CDR1 and CDR2: MNHEY and SVGEGT. The CDR3 nucleotides are TGTGCCAGCAGTTACTCGGCAGGCCACTCCTACAATGAGCAGTTCTTC. Its protein is CASSYSAGHSYNEQFF.

This clone was seen just once. In DNA, the CDR3 is TGTGCCAGCAGTTACCTCCCCCCGGGGTTCGAGCAGTACTTC. Its protein product is CASSYLPPGFEQYF. The chain is built from TRBV6-2 or TRBV6-3 and TRBJ2-7; a possible D gene is TRBD2 (5 bases). CDR1 is MNHEY, CDR2 SVGEGT, per germline. The CDR3 totals 14 residues. With 2 bases removed from V and 6 bases from J, the gap between germline ends came to 14 bases.

V gene TRBV29-1 combines with J gene TRBJ2-3, with 7 bases that match TRBD2. Germline CDR1 is SQVTM and CDR2 is ANQGSEA. With 3 bases clipped from V and 4 bases from J, the junction kept 4 bases outside the gene matches. This CDR3 spans 13 amino acids. The CDR3 DNA is TGCAGCGTTGAGGGCGGGAGCTCAGATACGCAGTATTTT. Translating gives CSVEGGSSDTQYF.

The gene calls are TRBV5-4 and TRBJ2-7; D is perhaps TRBD1 (5 bases). V shed 10 bases and J shed 4 bases, with 15 bases lying between them. There are 12 residues in the CDR3. Germline-derived CDR1 and CDR2 are SGHNT and YYREEE (reference sequence). The CDR3 here is CAGARVLYEQYF. CDR3 sequence (DNA): TGTGCCGGGGCCCGGGTTCTGTACGAGCAGTACTTC.